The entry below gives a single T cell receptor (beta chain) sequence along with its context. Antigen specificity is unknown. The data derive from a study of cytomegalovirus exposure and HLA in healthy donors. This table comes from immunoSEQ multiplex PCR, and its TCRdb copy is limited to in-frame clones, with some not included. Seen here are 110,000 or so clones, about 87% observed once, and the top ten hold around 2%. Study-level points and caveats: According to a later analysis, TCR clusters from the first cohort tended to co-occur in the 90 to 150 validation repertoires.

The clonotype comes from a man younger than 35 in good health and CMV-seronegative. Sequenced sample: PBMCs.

The DNA for the CDR3 is TGTGCCAGTAGTATTAGGGGAGGAGGAAACACCATATATTTT. Its protein is CASSIRGGGNTIYF. J is TRBJ1-3 and V is TRBV19; possible D gene TRBD1, 5 bases. The germline V and J ends were trimmed by 3 bases and 4 bases, with 10 bases remaining between them. CDR1 and CDR2 (germline): LNHDA, SQIVND (reference sequence). The CDR3 is made up of 14 amino acids.